This TCR beta chain was sequenced for a study of T cells in Graves' hyperthyroidism and ophthalmopathy. Across the study: It was at initial diagnosis, before any treatment, that peripheral blood was collected.

Notes on the study in general: Blood also contained most expanded thyroid clonotypes above 0.001.

Source material for PBMCs was more than 9.5 ml fresh peripheral blood. The TCR beta CDR3 regions underwent amplification using RNA transcripts as the source. First-round RT-PCR of the TCR CDR3 relied on the HTBI primer set. Each CDR3 protein is one row after TCRdb ran MiXCR on the multiplex PCR reads. The table lists roughly 240,000 distinct CDR3 sequences, around 15% of them singletons, with around 30% in the top ten. This clonotype was seen just once. Antigen unknown. This clone may be a read error of a much larger clone one base away. Trimming took 3 bases from V and 6 from J, leaving 14 bases between them. This CDR3 comprises 14 residues. CDR1 is LNHDA, CDR2 SQIVND, per germline (reference sequence).

The clonotype comes from a woman aged 18-35 years with Graves' ophthalmopathy. The source material was blood. The gene calls are TRBV19 and TRBJ1-1; D might be TRBD1 (6 bases). CDR3 DNA sequence: TGTGCCAGTAGTATTGGGGGCGAGGGTCCTGAAGCTTTCTTT. It translates to CASSIGGEGPEAFF.